Sequencing of this T cell receptor (beta chain) was carried out in a study of cytomegalovirus exposure and HLA in healthy donors. The study ran its PCR with 60 Vbeta and 13 Jbeta primers. Assay: immunoSEQ multiplex PCR; the TCRdb copy retains only in-frame clones and omits some. The table has 100,000 to 150,000 clones, about four fifths seen once. Study-wide points: TCR beta V- and J-gene trimming was later associated with a missense DCLRE1C variant. Follow-up analysis seemed to connect common viral pathogens with several of the most significant clusters identified.

The V end was cut by 2 bases, the J end by 5 bases, with 10 bases between. The CDR3 contains 13 residues. The germline V gene encodes CDR1 SGHDT and CDR2 YYEEEE. Notes on this clone: Antigen: not known.

The rearrangement links TRBV5-6 to TRBJ1-2, with a possible D match to TRBD1 (5 bases). The sequencing input was PBMCs. This sequence originates from a woman aged 40 to 55 in good health and CMV-seropositive. CDR3 sequence reads: CASSLSREYGYTF. The DNA for the CDR3 is TGTGCCAGCAGCTTATCCAGGGAATATGGCTACACCTTC.